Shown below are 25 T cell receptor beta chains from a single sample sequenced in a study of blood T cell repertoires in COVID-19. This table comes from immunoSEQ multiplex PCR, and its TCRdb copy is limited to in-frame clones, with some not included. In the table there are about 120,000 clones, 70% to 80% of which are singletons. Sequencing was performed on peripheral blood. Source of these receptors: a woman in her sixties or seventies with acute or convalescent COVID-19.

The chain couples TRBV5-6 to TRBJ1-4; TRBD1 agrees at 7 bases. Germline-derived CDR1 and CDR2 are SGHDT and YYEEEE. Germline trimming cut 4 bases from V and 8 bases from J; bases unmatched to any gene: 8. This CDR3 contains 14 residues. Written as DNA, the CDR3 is TGTGCCAGCAGCGCAGGGGGGCGTAAGGAAAAACTGTTTTTT. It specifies CASSAGGRKEKLFF.

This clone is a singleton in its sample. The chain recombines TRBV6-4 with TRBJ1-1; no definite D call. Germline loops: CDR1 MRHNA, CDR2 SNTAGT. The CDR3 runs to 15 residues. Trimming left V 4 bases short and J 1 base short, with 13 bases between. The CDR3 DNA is TGTGCCAGCAGTGTCCACCCCGGGGAGAACACTGAAGCTTTCTTT. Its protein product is CASSVHPGENTEAFF.

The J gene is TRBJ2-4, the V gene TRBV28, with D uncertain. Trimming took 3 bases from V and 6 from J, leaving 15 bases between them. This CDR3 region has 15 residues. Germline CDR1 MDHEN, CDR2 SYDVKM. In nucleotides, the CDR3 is TGTGCCAGCAGTTTTGAAACGAGAGGTCGAAACATTCAGTACTTC. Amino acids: CASSFETRGRNIQYF.

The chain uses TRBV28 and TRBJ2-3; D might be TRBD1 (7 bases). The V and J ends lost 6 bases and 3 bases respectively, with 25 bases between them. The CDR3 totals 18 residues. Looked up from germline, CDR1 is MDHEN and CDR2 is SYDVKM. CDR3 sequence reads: CASREGQKTREATDTQYF. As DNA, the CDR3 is TGTGCCAGCAGGGAGGGACAGAAGACTAGGGAGGCGACAGATACGCAGTATTTT. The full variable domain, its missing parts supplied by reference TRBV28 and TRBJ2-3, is DVKVTQSSRYLVKRTGEKVFLECVQDMDHENMFWYRQDPGLGLRLIYFSYDVKMKEKGDIPEGYSVSREKKERFSLILESASTNQTSMYLCASREGQKTREATDTQYFGPGTRLTVL.

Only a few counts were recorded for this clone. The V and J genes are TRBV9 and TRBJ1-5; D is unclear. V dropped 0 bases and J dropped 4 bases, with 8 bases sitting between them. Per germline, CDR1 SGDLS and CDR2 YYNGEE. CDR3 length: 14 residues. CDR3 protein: CASSVGNRNQPQHF. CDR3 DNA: TGTGCCAGCAGCGTAGGGAACAGAAATCAGCCCCAGCATTTT.

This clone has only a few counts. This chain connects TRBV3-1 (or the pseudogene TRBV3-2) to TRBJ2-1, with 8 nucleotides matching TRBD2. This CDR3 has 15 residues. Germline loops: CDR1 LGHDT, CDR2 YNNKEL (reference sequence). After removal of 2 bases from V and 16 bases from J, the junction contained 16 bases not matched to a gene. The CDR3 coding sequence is TGTGCCAGCAGCCAATTCGGGGGGGGTCACTCGATCCCCTTCTTC. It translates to CASSQFGGGHSIPFF.

In DNA, the CDR3 is TGTGCCAGCAGAGATATCCGGGGACAGGTCTATGGCTACACCTTC. The encoded protein is CASRDIRGQVYGYTF. V and J are TRBV7-2 and TRBJ1-2; 8 bases are a match to TRBD1. The CDR3 contains 15 residues. After removal of 6 bases from V and 4 bases from J, the junction contained 10 bases not matched to a gene. Germline loops: CDR1 SGHTA, CDR2 FQGNSA.

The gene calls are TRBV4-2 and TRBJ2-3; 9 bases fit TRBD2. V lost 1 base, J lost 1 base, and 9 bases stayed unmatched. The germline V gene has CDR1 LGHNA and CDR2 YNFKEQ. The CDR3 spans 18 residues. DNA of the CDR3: TGTGCCAGCAGCCAAGGGGTAGCAGCGGGGGGCCGCACAGATACGCAGTATTTT. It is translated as CASSQGVAAGGRTDTQYF.

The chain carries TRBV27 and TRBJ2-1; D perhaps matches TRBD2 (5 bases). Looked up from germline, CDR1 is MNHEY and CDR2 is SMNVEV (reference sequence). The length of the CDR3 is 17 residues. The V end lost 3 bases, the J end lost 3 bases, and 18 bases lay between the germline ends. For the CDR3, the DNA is TGTGCCAGCAGTTTCGGCTATGGACGGAGGAGCTACAATGAGCAGTTCTTC. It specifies CASSFGYGRRSYNEQFF.

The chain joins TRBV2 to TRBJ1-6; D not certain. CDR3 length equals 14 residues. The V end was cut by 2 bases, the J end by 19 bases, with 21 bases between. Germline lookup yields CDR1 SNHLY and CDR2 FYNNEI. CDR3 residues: CASSESPTLPIAHF. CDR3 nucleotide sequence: TGTGCCAGCAGTGAAAGTCCGACACTCCCAATTGCACACTTT. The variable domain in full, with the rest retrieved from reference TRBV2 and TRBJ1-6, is EPEVTQTPSHQVTQMGQEVILRCVPISNHLYFYWYRQILGQKVEFLVSFYNNEISEKSEIFDDQFSVERPDGSNFTLKIRSTKLEDSAMYFCASSESPTLPIAHFGNGTRLTVT.

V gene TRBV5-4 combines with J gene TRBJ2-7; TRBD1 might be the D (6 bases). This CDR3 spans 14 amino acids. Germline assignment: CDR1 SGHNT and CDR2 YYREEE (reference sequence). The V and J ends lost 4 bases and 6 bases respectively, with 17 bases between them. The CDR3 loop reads CASSLQGIEGEQYF. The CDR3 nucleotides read TGTGCCAGCAGCCTCCAGGGGATAGAGGGCGAGCAGTACTTC.

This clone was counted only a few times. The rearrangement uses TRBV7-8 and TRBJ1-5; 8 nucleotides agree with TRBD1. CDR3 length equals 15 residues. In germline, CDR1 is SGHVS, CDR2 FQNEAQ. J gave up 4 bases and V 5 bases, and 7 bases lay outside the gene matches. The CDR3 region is CASSPDRVPNQPQHF. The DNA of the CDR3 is TGTGCCAGCAGCCCGGACAGGGTGCCGAATCAGCCCCAGCATTTT.

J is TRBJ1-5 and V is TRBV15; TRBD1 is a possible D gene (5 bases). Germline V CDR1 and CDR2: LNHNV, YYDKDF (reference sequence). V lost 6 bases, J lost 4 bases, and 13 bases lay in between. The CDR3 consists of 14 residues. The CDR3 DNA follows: TGTGCCACCAGAGATCCTGGGGGGAATCAGCCCCAGCATTTT. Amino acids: CATRDPGGNQPQHF.

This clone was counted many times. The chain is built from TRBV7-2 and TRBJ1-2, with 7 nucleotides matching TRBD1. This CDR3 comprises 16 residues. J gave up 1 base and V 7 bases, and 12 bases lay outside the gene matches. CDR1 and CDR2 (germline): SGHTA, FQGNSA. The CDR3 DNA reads TGTGCCAGCAAGGGACAGACTTCTCCCCTTAACTATGGCTACACCTTC. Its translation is CASKGQTSPLNYGYTF. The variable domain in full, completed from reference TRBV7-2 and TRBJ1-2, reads GAGVSQSPSNKVTEKGKDVELRCDPISGHTALYWYRQSLGQGLEFLIYFQGNSAPDKSGLPSDRFSAERTGGSVSTLTIQRTQQEDSAVYLCASKGQTSPLNYGYTFGSGTRLTVV.

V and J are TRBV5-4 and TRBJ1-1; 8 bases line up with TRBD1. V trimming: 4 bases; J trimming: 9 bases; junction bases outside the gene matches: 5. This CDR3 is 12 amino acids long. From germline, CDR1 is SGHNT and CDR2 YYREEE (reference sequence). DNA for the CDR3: TGTGCCAGCAGCCCCCGGACAGGGCAAGCTTTCTTT. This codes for CASSPRTGQAFF.

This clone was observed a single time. The DNA for the CDR3 is TGTGCCTGCACGGCCTTCGGGTGGGGCACGGCAGGGGGCATTCCTGGCTATGGCTACACCTTC. Amino acids: CACTAFGWGTAGGIPGYGYTF. The chain joins TRBV30 to TRBJ1-2, with 8 bases fitting TRBD1. The CDR3 is 21 residues long. The germline gives CDR1 GTSNPN, CDR2 SVGIG (reference sequence). V was pared by 6 bases and J by 4 bases, with 31 bases of the junction left unmatched.

Written as DNA, the CDR3 is TGTGCCAGCAGTCCCGGACAGGGAACCGTCGAAGCTTTCTTT. This gives the protein CASSPGQGTVEAFF. J is TRBJ1-1 and V is TRBV2, with 8 bases aligning to TRBD1. V shed 5 bases and J 8 bases; nucleotides not matched to a gene: 10. This CDR3 comprises 14 residues. CDR1 SNHLY and CDR2 FYNNEI come from the germline V gene.

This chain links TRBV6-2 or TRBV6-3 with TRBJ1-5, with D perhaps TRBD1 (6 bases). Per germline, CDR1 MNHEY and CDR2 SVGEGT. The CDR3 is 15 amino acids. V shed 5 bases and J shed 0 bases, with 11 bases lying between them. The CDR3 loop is CASSRRQVSNQPQHF. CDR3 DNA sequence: TGTGCCAGCAGTAGACGACAGGTTAGCAATCAGCCCCAGCATTTT.

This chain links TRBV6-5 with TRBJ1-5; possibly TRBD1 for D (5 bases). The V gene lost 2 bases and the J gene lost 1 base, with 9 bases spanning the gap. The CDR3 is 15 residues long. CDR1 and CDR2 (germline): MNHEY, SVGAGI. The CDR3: CASSYRGRSNQPQHF. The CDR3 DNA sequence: TGTGCCAGCAGTTACCGGGGGAGAAGCAATCAGCCCCAGCATTTT.

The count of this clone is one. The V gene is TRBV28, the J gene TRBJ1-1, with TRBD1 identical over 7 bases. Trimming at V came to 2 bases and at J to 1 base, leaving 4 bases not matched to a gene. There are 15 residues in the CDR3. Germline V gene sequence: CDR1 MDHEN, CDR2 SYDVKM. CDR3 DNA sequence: TGTGCCAGCAGTTTAGAGGGACAGACGAACACTGAAGCTTTCTTT. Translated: CASSLEGQTNTEAFF.

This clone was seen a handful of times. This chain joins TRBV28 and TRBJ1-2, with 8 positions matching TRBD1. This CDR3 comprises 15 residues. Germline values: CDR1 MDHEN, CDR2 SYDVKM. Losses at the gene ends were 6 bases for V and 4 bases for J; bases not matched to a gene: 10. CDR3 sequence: CASSEGTGMVYGYTF. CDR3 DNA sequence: TGTGCCAGCAGCGAAGGGACAGGAATGGTCTATGGCTACACCTTC.

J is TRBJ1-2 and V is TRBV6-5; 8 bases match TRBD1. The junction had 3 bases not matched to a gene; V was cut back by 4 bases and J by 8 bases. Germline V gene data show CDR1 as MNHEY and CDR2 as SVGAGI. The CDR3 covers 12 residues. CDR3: CASSSTGVGYTF. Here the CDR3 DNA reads TGTGCCAGCAGTTCGACAGGGGTCGGCTACACCTTC.

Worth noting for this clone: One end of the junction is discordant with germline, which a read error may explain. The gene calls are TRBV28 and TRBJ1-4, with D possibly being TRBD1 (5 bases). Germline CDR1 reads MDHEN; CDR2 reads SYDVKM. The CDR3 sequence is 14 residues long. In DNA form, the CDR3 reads TGCCCCCGGGCAGGGTCCTCAACTAATGAAAAACTGTTTTTT. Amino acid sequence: CPRAGSSTNEKLFF.

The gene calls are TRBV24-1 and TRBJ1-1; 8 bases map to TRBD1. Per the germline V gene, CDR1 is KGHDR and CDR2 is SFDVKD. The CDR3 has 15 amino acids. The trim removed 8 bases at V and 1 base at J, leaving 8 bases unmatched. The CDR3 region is CATKGRTGQNTEAFF. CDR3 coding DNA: TGTGCCACCAAAGGGAGGACAGGGCAGAACACTGAAGCTTTCTTT.

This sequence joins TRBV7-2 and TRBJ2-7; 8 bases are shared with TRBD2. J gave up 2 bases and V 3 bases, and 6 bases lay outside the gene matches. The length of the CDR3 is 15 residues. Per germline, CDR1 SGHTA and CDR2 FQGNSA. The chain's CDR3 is CASSFSGVGAYEQYF. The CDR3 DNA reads TGTGCCAGCAGCTTTAGCGGGGTGGGGGCCTACGAGCAGTACTTC.